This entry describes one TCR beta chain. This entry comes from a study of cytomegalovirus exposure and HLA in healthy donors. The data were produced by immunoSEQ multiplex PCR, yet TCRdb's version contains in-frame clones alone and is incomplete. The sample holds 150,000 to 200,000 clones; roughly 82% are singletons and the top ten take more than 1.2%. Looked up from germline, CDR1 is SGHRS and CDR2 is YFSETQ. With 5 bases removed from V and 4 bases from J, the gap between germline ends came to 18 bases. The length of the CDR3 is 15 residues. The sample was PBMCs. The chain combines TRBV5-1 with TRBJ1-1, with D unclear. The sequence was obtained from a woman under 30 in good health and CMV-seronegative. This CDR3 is CASRIESSGSTEAFF. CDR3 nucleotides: TGCGCCAGCAGAATTGAGTCATCCGGGTCCACTGAAGCTTTCTTT.